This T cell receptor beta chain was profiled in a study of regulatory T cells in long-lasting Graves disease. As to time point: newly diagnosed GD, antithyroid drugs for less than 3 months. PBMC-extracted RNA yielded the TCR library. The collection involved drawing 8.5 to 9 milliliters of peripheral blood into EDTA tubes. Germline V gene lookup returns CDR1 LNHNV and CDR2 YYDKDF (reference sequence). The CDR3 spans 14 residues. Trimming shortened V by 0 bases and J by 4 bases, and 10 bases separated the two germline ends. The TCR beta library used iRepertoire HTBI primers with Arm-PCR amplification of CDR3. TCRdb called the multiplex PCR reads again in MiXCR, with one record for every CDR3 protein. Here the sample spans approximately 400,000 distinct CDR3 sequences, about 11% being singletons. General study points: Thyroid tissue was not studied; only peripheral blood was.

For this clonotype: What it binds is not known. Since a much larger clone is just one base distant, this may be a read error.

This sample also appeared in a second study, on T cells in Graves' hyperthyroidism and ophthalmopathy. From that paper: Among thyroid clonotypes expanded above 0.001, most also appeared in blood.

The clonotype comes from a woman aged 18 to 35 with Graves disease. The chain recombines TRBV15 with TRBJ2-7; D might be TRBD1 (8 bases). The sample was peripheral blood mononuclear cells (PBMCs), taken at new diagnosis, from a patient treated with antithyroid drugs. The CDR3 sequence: CATSREQGGYEQYF. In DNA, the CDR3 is TGTGCCACCAGCAGAGAACAGGGGGGGTACGAGCAGTACTTC.